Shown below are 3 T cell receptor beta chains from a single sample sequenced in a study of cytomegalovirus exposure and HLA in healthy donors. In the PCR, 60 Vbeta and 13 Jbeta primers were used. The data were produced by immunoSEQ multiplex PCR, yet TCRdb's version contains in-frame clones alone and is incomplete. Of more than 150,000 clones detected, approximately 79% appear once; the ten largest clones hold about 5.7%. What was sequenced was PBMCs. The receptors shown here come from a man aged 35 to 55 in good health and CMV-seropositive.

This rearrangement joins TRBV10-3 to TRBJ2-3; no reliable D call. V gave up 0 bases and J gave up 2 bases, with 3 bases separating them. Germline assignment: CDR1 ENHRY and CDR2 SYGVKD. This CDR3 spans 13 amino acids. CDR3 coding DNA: TGTGCCATCAGTGAGTCCCACACAGATACGCAGTATTTT. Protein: CAISESHTDTQYF.

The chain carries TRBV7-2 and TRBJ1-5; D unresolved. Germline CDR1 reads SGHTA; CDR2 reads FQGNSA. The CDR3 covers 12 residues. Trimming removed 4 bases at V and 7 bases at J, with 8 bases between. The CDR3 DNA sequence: TGTGCCAGCAGCTCCAACATGCAGCCCCAGCATTTT. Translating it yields CASSSNMQPQHF.

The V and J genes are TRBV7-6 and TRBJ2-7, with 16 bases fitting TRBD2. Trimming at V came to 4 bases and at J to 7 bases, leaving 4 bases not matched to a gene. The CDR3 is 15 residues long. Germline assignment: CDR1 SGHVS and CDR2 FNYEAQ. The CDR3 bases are TGTGCCAGCAGCTCGGGACTAGCGGGGGGGCGGGAGCAGTACTTC. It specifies CASSSGLAGGREQYF.